This TCR beta chain was obtained from a study of cytotoxic CD8 clonotypes in ibrutinib-treated CLL. Overall study results and limits: For progressing versus sustained-remission patients, sampling times were not the same.

V was cut by 0 bases and J by 8 bases, with 8 bases left in between. The germline V gene encodes CDR1 SGDLS and CDR2 YYNGEE. The CDR3 is made up of 12 amino acids. Using immunoSEQ multiplex PCR, the repertoire was profiled, and TCRdb retains in-frame clones only, with some absent. The sample holds about 300,000 clones; roughly 76% are singletons and the top ten take roughly 6%. A word on this clone: The antigen is unknown.

This TCR was sampled from a human donor with chronic lymphocytic leukemia. The sample here was PBMCs, taken at disease progression, from a patient treated with ibrutinib. The chain links TRBV9 to TRBJ1-2; D is uncertain. CDR3 amino acids: CASSVGGLGYTF. The CDR3 DNA reads as TGTGCCAGCAGCGTAGGGGGTTTAGGCTACACCTTC.